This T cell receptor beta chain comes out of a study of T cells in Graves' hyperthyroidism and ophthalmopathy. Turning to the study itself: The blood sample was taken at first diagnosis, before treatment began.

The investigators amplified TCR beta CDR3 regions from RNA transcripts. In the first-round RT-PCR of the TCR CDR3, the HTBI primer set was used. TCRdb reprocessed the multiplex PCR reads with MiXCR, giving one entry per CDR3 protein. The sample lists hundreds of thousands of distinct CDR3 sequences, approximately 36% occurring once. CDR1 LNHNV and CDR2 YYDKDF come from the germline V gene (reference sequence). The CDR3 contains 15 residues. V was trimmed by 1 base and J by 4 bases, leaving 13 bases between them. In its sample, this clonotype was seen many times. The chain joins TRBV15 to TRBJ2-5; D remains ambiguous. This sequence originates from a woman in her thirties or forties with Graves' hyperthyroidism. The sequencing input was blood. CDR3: CATSRAVTDGETQYF. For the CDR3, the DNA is TGTGCCACCAGCAGAGCTGTAACGGACGGAGAGACCCAGTACTTC.